These 24 T cell receptor beta chains were sequenced from one sample in a study of blood T cells in healthy people across ages. A second PCR, run for roughly 7 to 11 cycles, used a sample-barcoded 5' primer plus a J-beta primer mix. TCRdb called the 5' RACE reads again in MiXCR, with one record for every CDR3 protein. The sample has about 780,000 distinct CDR3 sequences; more than 35% are singletons. The sequenced sample consisted of blood. All receptors come from a man at least 80 years old in good health.

The sample holds a few counts of this clonotype. The chain carries TRBV27 and TRBJ2-7; a weak D match, TRBD1 (6 bases). Trimming took off 6 bases at V and 7 bases at J, with 16 bases between the two ends. The germline gives CDR1 MNHEY, CDR2 SMNVEV (reference sequence). The CDR3 runs to 13 residues. As DNA, the CDR3 is TGTGCCAGCAGGAAACAGGGACCGGAGGAGCAGTACTTC. This gives the protein CASRKQGPEEQYF.

About this clonotype: The junction departs from the called germline gene at one end, perhaps through a read error. The chain combines TRBV30 with TRBJ2-1, with D unresolved. Germline loops: CDR1 GTSNPN, CDR2 SVGIG (reference sequence). CDR3 length equals 12 residues. The CDR3: CARSGWDNEQFF. The CDR3 bases are TGTGCCCGGAGTGGGTGGGACAATGAGCAGTTCTTC. The full variable domain, rest sourced from reference TRBV30 and TRBJ2-1, is SQTIHQWPATLVQPVGSPLSLECTVEGTSNPNLYWYRQAAGRGLQLLFYSVGIGQISSEVPQNLSASRPQDRQFILSSKKLLLSDSGFYLCARSGWDNEQFFGPGTRLTVL.

This clonotype has just a few counts. This chain links TRBV20-1 with TRBJ2-4; TRBD2 matches at 10 bases. The CDR3 totals 17 residues. V dropped 0 bases and J dropped 1; count of bases not matched to a gene: 6. The germline V gene has CDR1 DFQATT and CDR2 SNEGSKA (reference sequence). The CDR3 here is CSARDQQREGAKNIQYF. The CDR3, as DNA: TGCAGTGCTAGAGATCAGCAGCGGGAGGGGGCCAAAAACATTCAGTACTTC.

V and J are TRBV29-1 and TRBJ1-2; 8 bases fit TRBD1. Germline CDR1 and CDR2: SQVTM and ANQGSEA. V trimming: 4 bases; J trimming: 2 bases; junction bases outside the gene matches: 3. The length of the CDR3 is 13 residues. CDR3 coding DNA: TGCAGCGTTGGGACAGGGCTAAACTATGGCTACACCTTC. This codes for CSVGTGLNYGYTF.

This clonotype was seen repeatedly, ten times or more. The chain is built from TRBV7-8 and TRBJ2-3; 7 bases align to TRBD2. Trimming at V came to 2 bases and at J to 4 bases, leaving 12 bases not matched to a gene. There are 17 residues in the CDR3. The germline V gene encodes CDR1 SGHVS and CDR2 FQNEAQ. The DNA of the CDR3 is TGTGCCAGCAGCTTATGGGGCGGCGGGAGCATGGCAGATACGCAGTATTTT. As protein: CASSLWGGGSMADTQYF.

Details on this clonotype: Since a much larger clone is just one base distant, this may be a read error. This sequence joins TRBV7-2 and TRBJ2-5, with 7 bases that match TRBD1. There are 13 residues in the CDR3. Germline assignment: CDR1 SGHTA and CDR2 FQGNSA. V was clipped by 5 bases and J by 11 bases; unmatched bases: 11. CDR3 sequence (DNA): TGTGCCAGCAGCCGGACAGGCCTCTACGGGCAGTACTTC. Translation: CASSRTGLYGQYF.

The CDR3 DNA is TGTGCCTGGAGCGTCAGGGGGTTAGATACGCAGTATTTT. Its translation is CAWSVRGLDTQYF. The V and J genes are TRBV30 and TRBJ2-3; 7 bases fit TRBD1. There are 13 residues in the CDR3. Looked up from germline, CDR1 is GTSNPN and CDR2 is SVGIG (reference sequence). Unmatched junction bases numbered 5, after V lost 3 bases and J lost 5 bases.

This clonotype showed up just a few times. V and J are TRBV30 and TRBJ2-7; either TRBD1 or TRBD2 may fit D (5 bases each). Trimming took off 3 bases at V and 5 bases at J, with 14 bases between the two ends. The CDR3 consists of 13 residues. Germline CDR1 GTSNPN, CDR2 SVGIG (reference sequence). The CDR3 region is CAWSPGLIHEQYF. The CDR3 bases are TGTGCCTGGAGCCCGGGGCTAATTCACGAGCAGTACTTC.

On this clonotype: A much larger clone differs by one base, so this may be a read error. The genes are TRBV6-5 and TRBJ2-5; 7 positions agree with TRBD1. Trimming at V came to 6 bases and at J to 3 bases, leaving 4 bases not matched to a gene. There are 13 residues in the CDR3. Germline loops: CDR1 MNHEY, CDR2 SVGAGI. The CDR3 loop reads CASRDRNKETQYF. CDR3 DNA: TGTGCCAGCAGGGACAGGAACAAAGAGACCCAGTACTTC.

This sequence joins TRBV7-2 and TRBJ2-5; 14 nucleotides agree with TRBD2. There are 17 residues in the CDR3. Germline-derived CDR1 and CDR2 are SGHTA and FQGNSA. V dropped 3 bases and J dropped 4; count of bases not matched to a gene: 7. This CDR3 reads CASSFFGTSGRGETQYF. The CDR3 region has the DNA TGTGCCAGCAGCTTTTTTGGGACTAGCGGGAGAGGAGAGACCCAGTACTTC.

The CDR3 nucleotides are TGTGCCAGCATACAGGGGAGCTCCTATAATTCACCCCTCCACTTT. It specifies CASIQGSSYNSPLHF. V and J are TRBV6-6 and TRBJ1-6, with TRBD1 matching over 7 bases. This CDR3 has 15 amino acids. V dropped 7 bases and J dropped 0; count of bases not matched to a gene: 3. The germline CDR1 and CDR2 sequences are MNHNY and SVGAGI (reference sequence).

The CDR3 bases are TGCAGCGGTGGCCATGACTTCAGGGCAGGCACTGAAGCTTTCTTT. Protein: CSGGHDFRAGTEAFF. The chain combines TRBV29-1 with TRBJ1-1, with a possible D match to TRBD1 (5 bases). There are 15 residues in the CDR3. With 7 bases removed from V and 4 bases from J, the gap between germline ends came to 22 bases. CDR1 and CDR2 (germline): SQVTM, ANQGSEA.

There are a few counts of this clonotype. Being one base from a much bigger clone, this may be a read error. The gene calls are TRBV29-1 and TRBJ2-1; TRBD1 matches 8 bases. The end of the DNA fits TRBJ2-7 better, so the J call may be wrong. The germline V gene encodes CDR1 SQVTM and CDR2 ANQGSEA. The CDR3 contains 14 residues. CDR3 residues: CSPKGQEKYNEQYF. CDR3 DNA sequence: TGCAGCCCGAAGGGACAGGAGAAATACAATGAGCAGTACTTC.

The chain is built from TRBV7-9 and TRBJ2-5; TRBD1 agrees at 9 bases. The germline V gene encodes CDR1 SEHNR and CDR2 FQNEAQ (reference sequence). V was pared by 3 bases and J by 4 bases, with 6 bases of the junction left unmatched. The CDR3 spans 15 residues. The CDR3 spells CASSFNRGQTETQYF. CDR3 DNA sequence: TGTGCCAGCAGCTTCAACAGGGGGCAGACAGAGACCCAGTACTTC.

The chain recombines TRBV9 with TRBJ2-1, with D tentatively TRBD1 (5 bases). The CDR3 has 18 residues. Trimming shortened V by 0 bases and J by 1 base, and 17 bases separated the two germline ends. The germline V gene has CDR1 SGDLS and CDR2 YYNGEE. The CDR3 loop reads CASSVGLGQGSSYNEQFF. The CDR3 coding sequence is TGTGCCAGCAGCGTAGGTTTAGGGCAGGGCTCATCCTACAATGAGCAGTTCTTC.

This clonotype came up many times. The chain couples TRBV2 to TRBJ2-1; D might be TRBD2 (6 bases). Germline V lookup: CDR1 SNHLY, CDR2 FYNNEI. The CDR3 contains 16 residues. V shed 0 bases and J shed 5 bases, with 14 bases lying between them. The CDR3 nucleotides are TGTGCCAGCAGTGAAGCGCGGGACTGGCATCACAATGAGCAGTTCTTC. This codes for CASSEARDWHHNEQFF.

The CDR3 here is CATRSHPGQGPIDIYEQYF. The CDR3 coding sequence is TGTGCCACTCGCAGCCATCCGGGGCAGGGACCTATAGACATCTACGAGCAGTACTTC. The gene calls are TRBV15 and TRBJ2-7; D tentatively reads TRBD1 or TRBD2 (5 bases each). CDR3 length: 19 amino acids. V was shortened by 9 bases and J by 3 bases, with 33 bases between the two germline ends. The V gene's germline CDR1 is LNHNV and CDR2 YYDKDF (reference sequence).

CDR3 in amino acids: CASSRDRVNTEAFF. Here the CDR3 DNA reads TGCGCCAGCAGCAGAGACAGGGTGAACACTGAAGCTTTCTTT. This chain connects TRBV5-1 to TRBJ1-1, with TRBD1 matching 7 bases. This CDR3 has 14 amino acids. Germline V CDR1 and CDR2: SGHRS, YFSETQ. The V and J ends lost 4 bases and 0 bases, in that order; junction bases with no gene match: 3.

This clonotype has only a few counts. V and J are TRBV10-3 and TRBJ1-2; D not certain. Trimming took off 3 bases at V and 4 bases at J, with 12 bases between the two ends. CDR1 is ENHRY and CDR2 is SYGVKD in the germline V gene. The CDR3 sequence is 14 residues long. CDR3 coding DNA: TGTGCCATCAGTGAAGCGGGCAGAATCTATGGCTACACCTTC. This codes for CAISEAGRIYGYTF.

The chain recombines TRBV27 with TRBJ2-1; a weak D match, TRBD1 (5 bases). The V gene lost 5 bases and the J gene lost 7 bases, with 15 bases spanning the gap. This CDR3 spans 14 amino acids. Germline lookup yields CDR1 MNHEY and CDR2 SMNVEV (reference sequence). The CDR3 is CASSRVGALNEQFF. The CDR3 region has the DNA TGTGCCAGCAGTAGGGTAGGGGCTCTTAATGAGCAGTTCTTC.

The J gene is TRBJ2-7, the V gene TRBV20-1; D gene unclear. This CDR3 has 13 residues. V lost 2 bases and J 3 bases, leaving 11 bases between the germline ends. CDR1 DFQATT and CDR2 SNEGSKA come from the germline V gene (reference sequence). For the CDR3, the DNA is TGCAGTGCTAGACCCAGCGCTTACTACGAGCAGTACTTC. This translates into CSARPSAYYEQYF.

The chain carries TRBV6-2 or TRBV6-3 and TRBJ1-2; no firm D call. This CDR3 region has 12 residues. Between the trimmed V and J ends, which lost 5 bases and 3 bases, there was a span of 7 bases. Germline loops: CDR1 MNHEY, CDR2 SVGEGT. The chain's CDR3 is CASSDGYYGYTF. The CDR3 region has the DNA TGTGCCAGCAGTGACGGGTACTATGGCTACACCTTC.

The V gene is TRBV7-9, the J gene TRBJ2-7; 8 bases align to TRBD1. Germline CDR1 reads SEHNR; CDR2 reads FQNEAQ (reference sequence). The CDR3 is 16 amino acids. J lost 0 bases, V lost 5 bases, and 9 bases had no gene match. The CDR3 DNA reads TGTGCCAGCAGCCCCATTGACAGGGGTAGCTCCTACGAGCAGTACTTC. Translated: CASSPIDRGSSYEQYF.

The sample holds many counts of this clonotype. J is TRBJ2-1 and V is TRBV7-9; tentatively, D is TRBD2 (6 bases). Trimming took 10 bases from V and 9 from J, leaving 13 bases between them. CDR3 size: 11 residues. Germline lookup yields CDR1 SEHNR and CDR2 FQNEAQ (reference sequence). The CDR3 DNA reads TGTGCCATGACTAGTGGGGTTGAGCAGTTCTTC. This sequence encodes CAMTSGVEQFF.